The 13 T cell receptor beta chains in this list originate from one sample, sequenced in a study of CD8 T cells in Susac syndrome. Random hexamers were used to reverse transcribe about 0.5 to 1 ug of RNA. Each CDR3 protein is one row after TCRdb ran MiXCR on the immunoSEQ multiplex PCR reads. The data hold roughly 88,000 distinct CDR3 sequences, with approximately 96% observed a single time. The source material was CD8+ T cells from PBMCs. These receptors all stem from a human donor with Susac syndrome.

This clonotype was found once. The gene calls are TRBV29-1 and TRBJ1-1, with D unclear. Trimming cost V 4 bases and J 3 bases, with 12 bases left between them. The CDR3 runs to 13 residues. Germline assignment: CDR1 SQVTM and CDR2 ANQGSEA. The CDR3 here is CSVAHPQDTEAFF. The CDR3 bases are TGCAGCGTTGCTCATCCCCAGGACACTGAAGCTTTCTTT.

The chain recombines TRBV28 with TRBJ2-7, with TRBD2 matching over 8 bases. Germline lookup yields CDR1 MDHEN and CDR2 SYDVKM. The ends lost 5 bases at V and 4 bases at J; junction bases unmatched: 7. The CDR3 runs 14 residues. CDR3 sequence: CASSTRREGYEQYF. CDR3 in DNA: TGTGCCAGCAGTACCCGCCGGGAGGGTTACGAGCAGTACTTC.

The chain recombines TRBV3-1 with TRBJ2-5; D not resolved. The V gene's germline CDR1 is LGHDT and CDR2 YNNKEL (reference sequence). Trimming took off 0 bases at V and 2 bases at J, with 7 bases between the two ends. CDR3 length: 14 residues. CDR3 coding DNA: TGTGCCAGCAGCCAAGAGAACCAGCAAGAGACCCAGTACTTC. Translation gives CASSQENQQETQYF.

In DNA, the CDR3 is TGTGCCAGCAGCGTAGGTTGGACAACTAGCACAGATACGCAGTATTTT. Translation: CASSVGWTTSTDTQYF. The chain employs TRBV9 and TRBJ2-3; a weak D match, TRBD1 (5 bases). The CDR3 spans 16 residues. Looked up from germline, CDR1 is SGDLS and CDR2 is YYNGEE. The V end was cut by 0 bases, the J end by 0 bases, with 11 bases between.

This clonotype has only one observation. The chain uses TRBV6-5 and TRBJ2-2; no reliable D call. Trimming pared 0 bases from V and 4 bases from J, leaving 15 bases between. The CDR3 covers 17 residues. The germline CDR1 and CDR2 sequences are MNHEY and SVGAGI. CDR3 sequence reads: CASSYSITIQFTGELFF. The CDR3 bases are TGTGCCAGCAGTTACTCGATTACCATTCAATTCACCGGGGAGCTGTTTTTT.

This chain joins TRBV6-2 or TRBV6-3 and TRBJ2-5; the match to TRBD1 covers 7 bases. Germline trimming cut 8 bases from V and 5 bases from J; bases unmatched to any gene: 8. CDR1 MNHEY and CDR2 SVGEGT come from the germline V gene. CDR3 size: 13 residues. The CDR3 DNA is TGTGCCAGCGAGAGACAGGGTGGTGAGACCCAGTACTTC. This encodes CASERQGGETQYF.

The chain employs TRBV15 and TRBJ2-7, with TRBD1 matching 8 bases. Germline V gene lookup returns CDR1 LNHNV and CDR2 YYDKDF (reference sequence). After removal of 3 bases from V and 4 bases from J, the junction contained 5 bases not matched to a gene. This CDR3 region has 14 residues. The CDR3 sequence: CATSSVRGRYEQYF. The DNA of the CDR3 is TGTGCCACCAGCAGCGTCAGGGGGCGTTACGAGCAGTACTTC.

V and J are TRBV11-2 and TRBJ2-1; tentatively, D is TRBD1 (5 bases). This CDR3 has 12 residues. Germline loops: CDR1 SGHAT, CDR2 FQNNGV. V dropped 1 base and J dropped 10 bases, with 8 bases sitting between them. CDR3 sequence (DNA): TGTGCCAGCAGCTTAGGACAGATGGAGCAGTTCTTC. Translating gives CASSLGQMEQFF.

This chain joins TRBV19 and TRBJ2-1; 9 bases line up with TRBD1. V shed 7 bases, J shed 6 bases, and the junction held 10 bases outside the gene matches. CDR3 size: 15 residues. The germline V gene encodes CDR1 LNHDA and CDR2 SQIVND (reference sequence). Here the CDR3 reads CASMPSGTGLNEQFF. CDR3 DNA sequence: TGTGCCAGTATGCCCTCCGGGACAGGGCTCAATGAGCAGTTCTTC.

In its sample, this clonotype was seen once. The chain joins TRBV7-9 to TRBJ2-5; the D gene is possibly TRBD1 (6 bases). V shed 8 bases and J shed 6 bases, with 22 bases lying between them. The CDR3 loop spans 15 amino acids. Per germline, CDR1 SEHNR and CDR2 FQNEAQ (reference sequence). The CDR3 reads CASGSTRAGEKTQYF. The CDR3 region has the DNA TGTGCCAGCGGTTCGACCCGGGCAGGGGAAAAGACCCAGTACTTC.

The genes are TRBV27 and TRBJ1-5; D unresolved. CDR1 is MNHEY and CDR2 is SMNVEV in the germline V gene (reference sequence). V dropped 8 bases and J dropped 2 bases, with 4 bases sitting between them. This CDR3 is built from 11 residues. CDR3: CASGGNQPQHF. CDR3 sequence (DNA): TGTGCCAGCGGGGGCAATCAGCCCCAGCATTTT.

The CDR3: CSAREGVSYNEQFF. CDR3 sequence (DNA): TGCAGTGCTAGAGAGGGCGTCAGCTACAATGAGCAGTTCTTC. This sequence joins TRBV20-1 and TRBJ2-1; D call uncertain. Germline CDR1 reads DFQATT; CDR2 reads SNEGSKA (reference sequence). This CDR3 spans 14 amino acids. The V and J ends lost 0 bases and 3 bases respectively, with 9 bases between them.

This chain connects TRBV27 to TRBJ2-2, with D perhaps assigned TRBD1 or TRBD2 (5 bases each). The CDR3 loop spans 17 amino acids. V was pared by 5 bases and J by 0 bases, with 16 bases between. Germline V CDR1 and CDR2: MNHEY, SMNVEV (reference sequence). The CDR3 nucleotides are TGTGCCAGCAGTCCAACTCCGGGACGGGCGAACACCGGGGAGCTGTTTTTT. Translated: CASSPTPGRANTGELFF.